This T cell receptor beta chain was sequenced during a study of blood T cell repertoires in COVID-19. On the study more broadly: Material from acute and convalescent COVID-19 was sourced from the United States, Italy and Spain. Sources were T cells, B-cell-depleted T cells, or PBMCs; the material itself was cDNA or gDNA.

V was clipped by 0 bases and J by 5 bases; unmatched bases: 3. This CDR3 spans 15 amino acids. Per the germline V gene, CDR1 is SGHRS and CDR2 is YFSETQ. The assay was immunoSEQ multiplex PCR, and TCRdb's table has in-frame clones only and misses some. The sample has 380,000 or so clones, 65% to 90% seen once. This chain joins TRBV5-1 and TRBJ2-3; 10 nucleotides align to TRBD2. The sample taken for sequencing was peripheral blood. This receptor was identified in a woman in her fifties or sixties with COVID-19, enrolled during active disease. In DNA form, the CDR3 reads TGCGCCAGCAGCTTGGAGCGGGGGGGCAAAGATACGCAGTATTTT. Protein: CASSLERGGKDTQYF.